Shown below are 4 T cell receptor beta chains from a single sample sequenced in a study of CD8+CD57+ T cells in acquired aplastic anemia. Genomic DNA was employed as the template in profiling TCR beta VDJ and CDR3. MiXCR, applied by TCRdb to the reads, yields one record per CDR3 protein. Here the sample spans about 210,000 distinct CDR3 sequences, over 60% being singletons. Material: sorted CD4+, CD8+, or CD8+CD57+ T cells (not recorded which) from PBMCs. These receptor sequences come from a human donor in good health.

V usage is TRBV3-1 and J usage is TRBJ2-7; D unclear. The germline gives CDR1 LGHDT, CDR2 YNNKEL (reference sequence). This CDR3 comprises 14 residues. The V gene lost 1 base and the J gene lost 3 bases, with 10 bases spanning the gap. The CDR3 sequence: CASSQGTRRYEQYF. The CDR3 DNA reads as TGTGCCAGCAGCCAAGGGACCCGCCGCTACGAGCAGTACTTC.

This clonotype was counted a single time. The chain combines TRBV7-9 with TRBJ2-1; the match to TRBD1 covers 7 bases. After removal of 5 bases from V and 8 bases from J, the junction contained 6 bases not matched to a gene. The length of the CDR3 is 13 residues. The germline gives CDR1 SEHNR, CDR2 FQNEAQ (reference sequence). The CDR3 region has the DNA TGTGCCAGCAGCCCCGGGACAGCTTATGAGCAGTTCTTC. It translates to CASSPGTAYEQFF.

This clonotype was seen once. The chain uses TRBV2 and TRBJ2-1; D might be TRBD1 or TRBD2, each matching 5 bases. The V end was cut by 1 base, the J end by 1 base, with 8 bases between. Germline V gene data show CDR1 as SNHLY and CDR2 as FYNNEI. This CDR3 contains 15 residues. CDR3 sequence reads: CASSEEGTSYNEQFF. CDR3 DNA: TGTGCCAGCAGTGAAGAGGGGACGTCCTACAATGAGCAGTTCTTC.

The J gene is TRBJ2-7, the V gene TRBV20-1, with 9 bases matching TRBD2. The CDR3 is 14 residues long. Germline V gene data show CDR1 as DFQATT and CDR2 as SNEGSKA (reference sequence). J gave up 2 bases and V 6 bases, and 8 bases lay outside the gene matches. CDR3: CSASTRGRAYEQYF. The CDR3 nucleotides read TGCAGTGCCAGCACTCGCGGGAGGGCCTACGAGCAGTACTTC.